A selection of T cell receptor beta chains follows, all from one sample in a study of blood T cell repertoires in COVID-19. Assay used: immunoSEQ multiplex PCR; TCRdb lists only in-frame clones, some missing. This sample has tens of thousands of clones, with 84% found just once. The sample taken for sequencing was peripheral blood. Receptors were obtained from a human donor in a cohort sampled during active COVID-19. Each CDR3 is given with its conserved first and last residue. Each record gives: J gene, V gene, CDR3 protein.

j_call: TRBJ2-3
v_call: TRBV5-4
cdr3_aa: CASSLAGRENTQYF

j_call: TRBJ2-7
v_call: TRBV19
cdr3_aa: CAIAVRQGGSYEQYF

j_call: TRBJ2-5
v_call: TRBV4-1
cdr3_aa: CASSQETTGGPGETQYF

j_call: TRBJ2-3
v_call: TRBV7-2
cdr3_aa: CASSHRSPLADYFTDTQYF

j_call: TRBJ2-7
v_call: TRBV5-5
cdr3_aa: CASQVAGGGLGYEQYF

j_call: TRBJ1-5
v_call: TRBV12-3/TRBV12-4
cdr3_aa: CASSIWTGNSQHF

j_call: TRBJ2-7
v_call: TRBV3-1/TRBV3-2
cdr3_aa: CASSRTSGSYEQYF

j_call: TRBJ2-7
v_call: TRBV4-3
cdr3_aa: CASSLGTGGGEQYF

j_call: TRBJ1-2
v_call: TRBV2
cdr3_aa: CASSTQGLEYGYTF

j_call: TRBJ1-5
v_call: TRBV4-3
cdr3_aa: CASSHGTGGNQPQHF

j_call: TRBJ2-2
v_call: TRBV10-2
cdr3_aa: CASSQGGNTGELFF

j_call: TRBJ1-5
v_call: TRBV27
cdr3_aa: CASSPTVNQPQHF

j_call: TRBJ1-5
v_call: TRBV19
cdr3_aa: CASSKAHITRGDSNQPQHF

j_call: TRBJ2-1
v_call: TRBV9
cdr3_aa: CASSVDFTRLEQFF

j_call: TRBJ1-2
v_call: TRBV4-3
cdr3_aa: CASSQDRGGTANYGYTF

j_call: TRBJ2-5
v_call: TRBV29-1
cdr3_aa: CSVISGAETQYF

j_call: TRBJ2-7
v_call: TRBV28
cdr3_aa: CASSFVRGSAYEQYF

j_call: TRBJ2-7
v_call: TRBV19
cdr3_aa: CASSIGAQGPAYEQYF

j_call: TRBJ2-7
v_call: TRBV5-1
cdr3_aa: CASSLGGIYEQYF

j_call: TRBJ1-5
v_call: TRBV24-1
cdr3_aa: CATSESTGLSNQPQHF

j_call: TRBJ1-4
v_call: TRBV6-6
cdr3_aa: CASSSLLNRNEKLFF

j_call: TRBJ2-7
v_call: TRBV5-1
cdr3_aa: CASSPLTGREQYF

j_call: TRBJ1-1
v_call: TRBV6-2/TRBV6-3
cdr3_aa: CASSFQGLNTEAFF

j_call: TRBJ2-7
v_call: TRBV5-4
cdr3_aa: CASSLKGLAGGIAYEQYF

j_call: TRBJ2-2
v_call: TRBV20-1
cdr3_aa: CSASYAGELFF

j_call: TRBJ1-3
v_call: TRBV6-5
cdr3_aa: CASSYGVGVSGNTIYF

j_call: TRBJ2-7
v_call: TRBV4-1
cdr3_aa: CASSRPSGAPAYEQYF

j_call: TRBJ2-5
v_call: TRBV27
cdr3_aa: CASRLNPGEETQYF

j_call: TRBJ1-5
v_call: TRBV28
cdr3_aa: CASSLWGAGGNQPQHF

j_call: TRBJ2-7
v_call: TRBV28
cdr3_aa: CASSLLRGEGLEQYF

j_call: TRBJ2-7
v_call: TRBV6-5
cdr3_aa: CASRPNRASYEQYF

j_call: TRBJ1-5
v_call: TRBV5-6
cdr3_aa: CASSLSGQPQHF

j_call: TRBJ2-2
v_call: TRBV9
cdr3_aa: CASSPSVVGELFF

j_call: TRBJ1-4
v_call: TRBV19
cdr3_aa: CASSISGEKLFF

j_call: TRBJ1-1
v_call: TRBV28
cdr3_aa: CASRTGGTSNTEAFF

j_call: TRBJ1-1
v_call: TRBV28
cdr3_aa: CASMNRGENTEAFF

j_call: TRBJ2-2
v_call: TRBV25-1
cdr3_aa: CASVGQGRTGELFF

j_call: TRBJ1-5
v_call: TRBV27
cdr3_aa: CASRETVVQPQHF

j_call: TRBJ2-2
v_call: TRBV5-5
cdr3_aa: CASGETGNNPGELFF

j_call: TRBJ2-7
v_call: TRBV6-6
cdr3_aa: CASSYSTMSGSYEQYF

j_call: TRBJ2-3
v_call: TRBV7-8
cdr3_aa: CASSSLGVETDTQYF

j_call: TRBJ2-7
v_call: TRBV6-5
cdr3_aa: CASRPATFGGEQYF

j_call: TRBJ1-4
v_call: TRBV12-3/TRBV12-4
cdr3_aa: CASNQGGGEKLFF

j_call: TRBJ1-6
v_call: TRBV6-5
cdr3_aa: CASSYVTGRSPLHF

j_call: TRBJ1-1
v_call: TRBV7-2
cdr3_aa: CASSPQTGTSAEAFF

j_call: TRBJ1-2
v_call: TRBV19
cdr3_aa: CASTSYRDYGYTF

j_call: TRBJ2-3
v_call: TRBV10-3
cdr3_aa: CAISPGQGRTDTQYF

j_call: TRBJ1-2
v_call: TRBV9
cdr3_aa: CASSPRTGPNYGYTF

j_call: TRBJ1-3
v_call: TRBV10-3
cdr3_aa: CATGEGRASGNTIYF

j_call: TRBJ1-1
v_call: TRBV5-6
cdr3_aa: CASSQDRGVTEAFF